The 15 T cell receptor beta chains below come from one sample, sequenced in a study of blood T cells in healthy people across ages. For the second PCR, which ran for roughly 7 to 11 cycles, a sample-barcoded 5' primer and a J-beta primer mix were used. One entry per CDR3 protein results from TCRdb running MiXCR on the 5' RACE reads. The table records over 600,000 distinct CDR3 sequences, around three fifths of them present only once. Material: blood. These receptor sequences come from a middle-aged man in good health.

The gene calls are TRBV20-1 and TRBJ2-3; TRBD1 agrees at 8 bases. V trimming: 5 bases; J trimming: 5 bases; junction bases outside the gene matches: 12. The germline gives CDR1 DFQATT, CDR2 SNEGSKA (reference sequence). There are 15 residues in the CDR3. The CDR3 coding sequence is TGCAGTGCTTACAATCCGGGACAGGTGGGAGATACGCAGTATTTT. This encodes CSAYNPGQVGDTQYF.

The rearrangement links TRBV2 to TRBJ2-5, with D perhaps matching TRBD2 (6 bases). In germline, CDR1 is SNHLY, CDR2 FYNNEI. Trimming left V 7 bases short and J 2 bases short, with 14 bases between. The CDR3 spans 14 residues. The CDR3 spells CASNPLSGQETQYF. CDR3 bases: TGTGCCAGCAATCCTCTTAGCGGACAAGAGACCCAGTACTTC. Drawing the rest from reference TRBV2 and TRBJ2-5, the complete variable domain is EPEVTQTPSHQVTQMGQEVILRCVPISNHLYFYWYRQILGQKVEFLVSFYNNEISEKSEIFDDQFSVERPDGSNFTLKIRSTKLEDSAMYFCASNPLSGQETQYFGPGTRLLVL.

This clonotype was observed a handful of times. The chain uses TRBV12-3 or TRBV12-4 and TRBJ1-2, with unresolved D. Trimming took off 2 bases at V and 5 bases at J, with 9 bases between the two ends. The length of the CDR3 is 13 residues. For the CDR3, the DNA is TGTGCCAGCAGTTTAACCGACGTTTATGGCTACACCTTC. Translation: CASSLTDVYGYTF.

V gene TRBV21-1 combines with J gene TRBJ2-3. TRBV21-1 is annotated as a pseudogene. The CDR3 totals 15 residues. The CDR3 DNA follows: TGTGCCAGCATAATCGTAGGCGCGAGCACAGATACGCAGTATTTT. This sequence encodes CASIIVGASTDTQYF.

The chain is built from TRBV6-7 and TRBJ2-7, with 9 positions matching TRBD1. TRBV6-7 is an ORF; its function is uncertain. The ends lost 4 bases at V and 6 bases at J; junction bases unmatched: 10. CDR3 length: 15 amino acids. CDR3: CASSSPRTGDSEQYF. The DNA of the CDR3 is TGTGCCAGCAGTTCTCCCCGGACAGGGGATAGCGAGCAGTACTTC.

The rearrangement links TRBV24-1 to TRBJ1-2; a weak D match, TRBD1 (6 bases). V lost 5 bases and J 5 bases, leaving 26 bases between the germline ends. The CDR3 is made up of 18 amino acids. Per the germline V gene, CDR1 is KGHDR and CDR2 is SFDVKD. CDR3 loop: CATSGGTPEKPLSYGYTF. The CDR3 DNA follows: TGTGCCACCAGTGGCGGGACACCAGAAAAACCCTTGTCTTATGGCTACACCTTC.

CDR3 protein: CASTSGNNQPQHF. In nucleotides, the CDR3 is TGTGCCAGCACGAGCGGGAACAATCAGCCCCAGCATTTT. J is TRBJ1-5 and V is TRBV28; D is uncertain. Trimming cost V 7 bases and J 3 bases, with 10 bases left between them. From germline, CDR1 is MDHEN and CDR2 SYDVKM. This CDR3 has 13 residues.

The chain is built from TRBV12-3 or TRBV12-4 and TRBJ2-3, with 8 positions matching TRBD2. This CDR3 is built from 16 residues. Trimming removed 5 bases from V and 0 bases from J; junction bases left unmatched: 7. The CDR3 sequence is CASSAHSGTSTDTQYF. The CDR3 nucleotides are TGTGCCAGCAGTGCCCATAGCGGGACTAGCACAGATACGCAGTATTTT.

The chain couples TRBV7-9 to TRBJ2-3; D is ambiguous. Per the germline V gene, CDR1 is SEHNR and CDR2 is FQNEAQ (reference sequence). The length of the CDR3 is 17 residues. V was clipped by 5 bases and J by 7 bases, with 25 bases between them. DNA of the CDR3: TGTGCCAGCAGCCCCCGTCCTAGGGCTAATTGGGGATATACGCAGTATTTT. This codes for CASSPRPRANWGYTQYF.

The V call is TRBV4-1, the J call TRBJ2-3, with D perhaps TRBD1 or TRBD2 (7 bases each). With 3 bases removed from V and 3 bases from J, the gap between germline ends came to 13 bases. From germline, CDR1 is MGHRA and CDR2 YSYEKL. There are 15 residues in the CDR3. The CDR3 region is CASSHDREGTDTQYF. The DNA of the CDR3 is TGCGCCAGCAGCCATGACAGGGAGGGAACAGATACGCAGTATTTT.

This clonotype was counted a few times. This rearrangement joins TRBV9 to TRBJ2-3; 12 nucleotides line up with TRBD2. Germline V gene sequence: CDR1 SGDLS, CDR2 YYNGEE. With 0 bases clipped from V and 1 base from J, the junction kept 0 bases outside the gene matches. CDR3 length equals 16 residues. The CDR3 reads CASSVGLAGGTDTQYF. The CDR3 nucleotides are TGTGCCAGCAGCGTAGGACTAGCGGGGGGCACAGATACGCAGTATTTT.

The chain links TRBV5-1 to TRBJ2-1; 12 nucleotides match TRBD1. Germline V gene sequence: CDR1 SGHRS, CDR2 YFSETQ. This CDR3 is 15 amino acids long. V trimming: 4 bases; J trimming: 2 bases; junction bases outside the gene matches: 1. The CDR3 protein is CASSRDRGPYNEQFF. The CDR3 bases are TGCGCCAGCAGCCGGGACAGGGGGCCCTACAATGAGCAGTTCTTC. Full variable domain (outside the CDR3, taken from reference TRBV5-1 and TRBJ2-1): KAGVTQTPRYLIKTRGQQVTLSCSPISGHRSVSWYQQTPGQGLQFLFEYFSETQRNKGNFPGRFSGRQFSNSRSEMNVSTLELGDSALYLCASSRDRGPYNEQFFGPGTRLTVL.

V gene TRBV7-9 combines with J gene TRBJ1-6; no clear D. The CDR3 extends over 13 amino acids. Germline CDR1 is SEHNR and CDR2 is FQNEAQ (reference sequence). V shed 6 bases and J shed 10 bases, with 13 bases lying between them. The CDR3 bases are TGTGCCAGCAGTTGGAGTCTTGAGTCACCCCTCCACTTT. Translation: CASSWSLESPLHF. Complete variable domain (other parts from reference TRBV7-9 and TRBJ1-6): DTGVSQNPRHKITKRGQNVTFRCDPISEHNRLYWYRQTLGQGPEFLTYFQNEAQLEKSRLLSDRFSAERPKGSFSTLEIQRTEQGDSAMYLCASSWSLESPLHFGNGTRLTVT.

V and J are TRBV7-2 and TRBJ2-7; D may be TRBD2 (5 bases). The CDR3 covers 15 residues. V lost 0 bases, J lost 3 bases, and 12 bases lay in between. Looked up from germline, CDR1 is SGHTA and CDR2 is FQGNSA. In DNA, the CDR3 is TGTGCCAGCAGCTTAGCCCCGGGGATTAGCTACGAGCAGTACTTC. It codes for CASSLAPGISYEQYF.

This clonotype showed up just a few times. The chain combines TRBV21-1 with TRBJ2-7. TRBV21-1 counts as a pseudogene. This CDR3 spans 16 amino acids. CDR3 DNA sequence: TGTGCCAGCAGCAAACACATAGAAAGAACCCCAGACGAGCAGTACTTC. It translates to CASSKHIERTPDEQYF.